These 30 T cell receptor beta chains were sequenced from one sample in a study of T cell responses to AZD1222 COVID-19 vaccine. The repertoire was sequenced with immunoSEQ multiplex PCR; TCRdb's copy has only in-frame clones and lacks some. The profile shows some 170,000 clones, roughly 91% of them singletons. Sequenced here: peripheral blood, sampled 28 days after the second dose of the MenACWY control vaccine. The source of these receptors is an adult who received the MenACWY meningococcal vaccine as a control.

This clone was seen a single time. This rearrangement joins TRBV7-3 to TRBJ1-2; 7 positions agree with TRBD1. V was clipped by 4 bases and J by 2 bases; unmatched bases: 4. The germline CDR1 and CDR2 sequences are SGHTA and FQGTGA. This CDR3 is built from 14 residues. The CDR3 loop is CASSSQQGNYGYTF. The CDR3 region has the DNA TGTGCCAGCAGCTCCCAACAGGGGAACTATGGCTACACCTTC.

The CDR3 bases are TGTGCCAGCAGTAAGGACAGGCAAGAGACCCAGTACTTC. Translation gives CASSKDRQETQYF. The rearrangement uses TRBV7-7 and TRBJ2-5; 7 bases agree with TRBD1. There are 13 residues in the CDR3. Trimming cost V 6 bases and J 2 bases; bases outside gene matches: 3. Germline V lookup: CDR1 SSHAT, CDR2 FNYEAQ (reference sequence).

The chain couples TRBV9 to TRBJ1-6; 7 nucleotides line up with TRBD1. The trim removed 0 bases at V and 8 bases at J, leaving 5 bases unmatched. The germline gives CDR1 SGDLS, CDR2 YYNGEE. The CDR3 consists of 15 residues. The CDR3 sequence is CASSVDRGQYSPLHF. CDR3 in DNA: TGTGCCAGCAGCGTAGACAGGGGACAGTATTCACCCCTCCACTTT. Looking up the rest from reference TRBV9 and TRBJ1-6 gives the full variable domain: DSGVTQTPKHLITATGQRVTLRCSPRSGDLSVYWYQQSLDQGLQFLIQYYNGEERAKGNILERFSAQQFPDLHSELNLSSLELGDSALYFCASSVDRGQYSPLHFGNGTRLTVT.

The table lists this clone with a count of one. The chain recombines TRBV7-9 with TRBJ2-5; tentative D call: TRBD2 (5 bases). V shed 8 bases and J shed 5 bases, with 15 bases lying between them. The V gene's germline CDR1 is SEHNR and CDR2 FQNEAQ (reference sequence). The CDR3 length is 13 residues. The CDR3 DNA follows: TGTGCCAGCCGTCCCGGGGTCGTTGAGACCCAGTACTTC. This codes for CASRPGVVETQYF.

This clone has a single count. The gene calls are TRBV10-2 and TRBJ1-2; unclear D gene. The V gene lost 6 bases and the J gene lost 1 base, with 9 bases spanning the gap. CDR3 length equals 13 residues. Per germline, CDR1 WSHSY and CDR2 SAAADI. CDR3 sequence: CASSPKGNYGYTF. In DNA form, the CDR3 reads TGCGCCAGCAGCCCTAAGGGTAACTATGGCTACACCTTC.

This chain connects TRBV11-2 to TRBJ1-2, with D perhaps TRBD1 (5 bases). The CDR3 has 15 residues. V dropped 5 bases and J dropped 8 bases, with 21 bases sitting between them. CDR1 and CDR2 (germline): SGHAT, FQNNGV. CDR3 region: CASSATSGFPTGYTF. The CDR3 DNA sequence: TGTGCCAGCAGCGCGACCTCAGGGTTCCCAACCGGCTACACCTTC. The complete variable domain, with remaining parts taken from reference TRBV11-2 and TRBJ1-2, reads EAGVAQSPRYKIIEKRQSVAFWCNPISGHATLYWYQQILGQGPKLLIQFQNNGVVDDSQLPKDRFSAERLKGVDSTLKIQPAKLEDSAVYLCASSATSGFPTGYTFGSGTRLTVV.

The chain employs TRBV5-5 and TRBJ1-2, with TRBD1 matching over 9 bases. Per the germline V gene, CDR1 is SGHKS and CDR2 is YYEKEE (reference sequence). J gave up 7 bases and V 1 base, and 11 bases lay outside the gene matches. CDR3 length: 16 residues. The CDR3 loop is CASSLLQTGTGIGYTF. DNA for the CDR3: TGTGCCAGCAGCTTGCTTCAAACCGGGACAGGGATTGGCTACACCTTC.

The chain is built from TRBV19 and TRBJ1-1; D ambiguous. Deletions cut 1 base from V and 0 bases from J, with 15 bases between. The CDR3 totals 17 residues. In germline, CDR1 is LNHDA, CDR2 SQIVND (reference sequence). The CDR3 spells CASSIGRGSFMNTEAFF. CDR3 DNA: TGTGCCAGTAGTATAGGTCGCGGATCCTTCATGAACACTGAAGCTTTCTTT.

The chain carries TRBV5-1 and TRBJ2-5; TRBD2 is a possible D gene (6 bases). This CDR3 spans 13 amino acids. Trimming cost V 1 base and J 4 bases, with 8 bases left between them. The V gene's germline CDR1 is SGHRS and CDR2 YFSETQ. The CDR3 region has the DNA TGCGCCAGCAGCTTGAGGGGAGGAGAGACCCAGTACTTC. Translation gives CASSLRGGETQYF.

The chain employs TRBV28 and TRBJ2-2; 7 bases are shared with TRBD1. Germline CDR1 reads MDHEN; CDR2 reads SYDVKM. This CDR3 contains 15 residues. Germline trimming cut 6 bases from V and 0 bases from J; bases unmatched to any gene: 4. The CDR3 coding sequence is TGTGCCAGCAGGGACAGGAACGCGAACACCGGGGAGCTGTTTTTT. This gives the protein CASRDRNANTGELFF.

The chain uses TRBV5-4 and TRBJ1-4, with D possibly TRBD1 on 6 matching bases. CDR3 length: 17 amino acids. The ends were cut back, 3 bases at V and 2 bases at J, with 17 bases in the middle. The germline V gene has CDR1 SGHNT and CDR2 YYREEE (reference sequence). The CDR3 protein is CASSSGQPRSTNEKLFF. DNA of the CDR3: TGTGCCAGCAGCTCCGGACAGCCCCGGAGCACTAATGAAAAACTGTTTTTT. Filled out from reference TRBV5-4 and TRBJ1-4, the complete variable domain reads ETGVTQSPTHLIKTRGQQVTLRCSSQSGHNTVSWYQQALGQGPQFIFQYYREEENGRGNFPPRFSGLQFPNYSSELNVNALELDDSALYLCASSSGQPRSTNEKLFFGSGTQLSVL.

This clone has a single count. J is TRBJ1-3 and V is TRBV6-2 or TRBV6-3; 7 nucleotides match TRBD1. Trimming cost V 4 bases and J 3 bases; bases outside gene matches: 0. The germline CDR1 and CDR2 sequences are MNHEY and SVGEGT. The length of the CDR3 is 13 residues. The CDR3 DNA sequence: TGTGCCAGCAGTTGGGACAGTGGAAACACCATATATTTT. Translation gives CASSWDSGNTIYF.

This chain joins TRBV5-6 and TRBJ2-7; TRBD1 is a possible D gene (5 bases). The CDR3 contains 14 residues. CDR1 is SGHDT and CDR2 is YYEEEE in the germline V gene. With 2 bases removed from V and 2 bases from J, the gap between germline ends came to 11 bases. The CDR3 region is CASSFFQGTYEQYF. CDR3 DNA sequence: TGTGCCAGCAGCTTCTTCCAGGGTACCTACGAGCAGTACTTC.

J is TRBJ2-3 and V is TRBV3-1 (or the pseudogene TRBV3-2); 8 nucleotides line up with TRBD2. Trimming took 3 bases from V and 10 from J; bases not matched to a gene: 3. The germline V gene encodes CDR1 LGHDT and CDR2 YNNKEL (reference sequence). The CDR3 is made up of 12 amino acids. The CDR3 nucleotides are TGTGCCAGCAGCCAGACCGGGAGGGCGCAGTATTTT. Translation gives CASSQTGRAQYF.

This chain uses TRBV2 with TRBJ1-5; D is undetermined. The V and J ends lost 8 bases and 6 bases respectively, with 11 bases between them. CDR1 and CDR2 from the germline V gene are SNHLY and FYNNEI. The CDR3 covers 12 residues. DNA for the CDR3: TGTGCCAGCGGGGAGGTTGGTCAGCCCCAGCATTTT. Its protein product is CASGEVGQPQHF.

J is TRBJ2-2 and V is TRBV10-1, with TRBD1 matching over 10 bases. The CDR3 has 15 residues. CDR1 is WNHNN and CDR2 is SYGVQD in the germline V gene (reference sequence). Trimming took 4 bases from V and 7 from J; bases not matched to a gene: 6. This CDR3 reads CASSGDRGRGGELFF. In DNA form, the CDR3 reads TGCGCCAGCAGTGGAGACAGGGGGCGAGGCGGGGAGCTGTTTTTT.

V usage is TRBV28 and J usage is TRBJ1-5; the D is unclear. This CDR3 contains 13 residues. Trimming shortened V by 11 bases and J by 5 bases, and 16 bases separated the two germline ends. Germline V CDR1 and CDR2: MDHEN, SYDVKM. The CDR3 protein is CACKVSGHQPQHF. CDR3 in DNA: TGTGCCTGCAAAGTCTCGGGTCATCAGCCCCAGCATTTT.

J is TRBJ2-5 and V is TRBV12-3 or TRBV12-4, with 11 bases matching TRBD2. The CDR3 covers 12 residues. J was trimmed by 7 bases and V by 6 bases; bases with no gene match: 1. In DNA, the CDR3 is TGTGCCAGCAGAGGGACTAGCGGGACCCAGTACTTC. This sequence encodes CASRGTSGTQYF.

The gene calls are TRBV3-1 (or the pseudogene TRBV3-2) and TRBJ1-2; TRBD1 is a possible D gene (5 bases). CDR1 and CDR2 from the germline V gene are LGHDT and YNNKEL (reference sequence). Trimming stripped 4 bases from V and 6 bases from J, with 18 bases between. The CDR3 totals 15 residues. Here the CDR3 reads CASSPLSGPGDGYTF. CDR3 DNA: TGTGCCAGCAGCCCGTTATCGGGGCCGGGTGATGGCTACACCTTC.

The J gene is TRBJ1-1, the V gene TRBV6-5; possible D gene TRBD1, 5 bases. Germline V gene lookup returns CDR1 MNHEY and CDR2 SVGAGI. The CDR3 consists of 11 residues. Trimming shortened V by 10 bases and J by 3 bases, and 9 bases separated the two germline ends. CDR3 nucleotide sequence: TGTGCCACTCACAGGTACACTGAAGCTTTCTTT. Its protein is CATHRYTEAFF.

The chain joins TRBV5-4 to TRBJ2-3; D is perhaps TRBD2 (6 bases). CDR3 length: 14 amino acids. Trimming stripped 2 bases from V and 4 bases from J, with 11 bases between. Germline CDR1 is SGHNT and CDR2 is YYREEE (reference sequence). As DNA, the CDR3 is TGTGCCAGCAGCTTCGACTCGGGGGCAGATACGCAGTATTTT. Translation: CASSFDSGADTQYF.

This chain uses TRBV7-9 with TRBJ2-7, with 9 bases aligning to TRBD2. CDR3 length equals 14 residues. Germline CDR1 and CDR2: SEHNR and FQNEAQ (reference sequence). J lost 6 bases, V lost 3 bases, and 6 bases had no gene match. Here the CDR3 reads CASSFKAGGLEQYF. The CDR3 bases are TGTGCCAGCAGCTTTAAAGCGGGGGGTCTCGAGCAGTACTTC.

The V call is TRBV6-5, the J call TRBJ1-1, with D tentatively TRBD1 (5 bases). Trimming pared 4 bases from V and 5 bases from J, leaving 8 bases between. Germline V gene sequence: CDR1 MNHEY, CDR2 SVGAGI. This CDR3 spans 12 amino acids. CDR3 residues: CASSWGGTEAFF. The CDR3 DNA sequence: TGTGCCAGCAGTTGGGGGGGGACTGAAGCTTTCTTT.

The rearrangement links TRBV5-1 to TRBJ1-4, with D unclear. Looked up from germline, CDR1 is SGHRS and CDR2 is YFSETQ. Trimming left V 1 base short and J 5 bases short, with 6 bases between. This CDR3 has 13 amino acids. The CDR3 protein is CASSLSGNEKLFF. CDR3 coding DNA: TGCGCCAGCAGCTTGAGTGGGAATGAAAAACTGTTTTTT.

The rearrangement joins TRBV5-5 to TRBJ1-1, with D possibly TRBD1 on 5 matching bases. The CDR3 has 13 residues. The V gene lost 4 bases and the J gene lost 2 bases, with 9 bases spanning the gap. The germline gives CDR1 SGHKS, CDR2 YYEKEE (reference sequence). The CDR3 reads CASSEGLNTEAFF. CDR3 coding DNA: TGTGCCAGCAGCGAGGGACTAAACACTGAAGCTTTCTTT.

This clone was detected only once. The J gene is TRBJ1-1, the V gene TRBV5-1; TRBD1 is a possible D gene (5 bases). Trimming stripped 3 bases from V and 1 base from J, with 10 bases between. Germline lookup yields CDR1 SGHRS and CDR2 YFSETQ. The CDR3 runs to 14 residues. The CDR3 sequence is CASSWARGNTEAFF. CDR3 DNA: TGCGCCAGCAGCTGGGCTAGGGGGAACACTGAAGCTTTCTTT. The variable domain in full, with the rest retrieved from reference TRBV5-1 and TRBJ1-1, is KAGVTQTPRYLIKTRGQQVTLSCSPISGHRSVSWYQQTPGQGLQFLFEYFSETQRNKGNFPGRFSGRQFSNSRSEMNVSTLELGDSALYLCASSWARGNTEAFFGQGTRLTVV.

V and J are TRBV5-5 and TRBJ1-1; the match to TRBD1 covers 7 bases. Germline CDR1 is SGHKS and CDR2 is YYEKEE (reference sequence). Unmatched junction bases numbered 11, after V lost 0 bases and J lost 12 bases. The CDR3 spans 14 residues. In DNA, the CDR3 is TGTGCCAGCAGCTTGGCCGGGACAGCGCTTAGGACTTTCTTT. Its protein is CASSLAGTALRTFF.

The chain is built from TRBV10-2 and TRBJ2-7; D unresolved. This CDR3 region has 15 residues. Germline V gene lookup returns CDR1 WSHSY and CDR2 SAAADI. V was trimmed by 2 bases and J by 1 base, leaving 12 bases between them. Here the CDR3 DNA reads TGCGCCAGCAGTGAGCCGGGCCACAGATCCTACGAGCAGTACTTC. Translating gives CASSEPGHRSYEQYF.

This sequence joins TRBV19 and TRBJ1-5, with D possibly TRBD1 on 6 matching bases. From germline, CDR1 is LNHDA and CDR2 SQIVND (reference sequence). The V end was cut by 7 bases, the J end by 7 bases, with 20 bases between. This CDR3 spans 15 amino acids. CDR3 DNA sequence: TGTGCCAGTACCCCCCTTGGCAGGGGAGGGCAGCCCCAGCATTTT. Translated: CASTPLGRGGQPQHF.

The V gene is TRBV5-6, the J gene TRBJ1-2; 10 nucleotides line up with TRBD1. V gave up 4 bases and J gave up 4 bases; unmatched junction bases: 13. Germline V CDR1 and CDR2: SGHDT, YYEEEE. The CDR3 length is 17 residues. CDR3 sequence: CASSPTTGQGWSYGYTF. The CDR3 bases are TGTGCCAGCAGCCCTACAACGGGACAGGGGTGGTCCTATGGCTACACCTTC.